This TCR beta chain appears in the sequencing data of a study of cytomegalovirus exposure and HLA in healthy donors (dated by TCRdb to about 2017). For context, the study as a whole: A later analysis indicated that the roughly 120 validation repertoires were generated on the platform also employed for the 720 or so repertoires of the first cohort. The study aimed to test whether cataloging public T cell receptors could reveal signatures of past pathogen exposure. High-throughput TCR immunosequencing, statistical association of individual TCRs with disease status, and machine learning were combined to predict cytomegalovirus infection status. Along with the roughly 610-subject first cohort, a separate validation cohort of 120 different subjects was used.

The donors belonged to the validation cohort of around 120 subjects, which was separate from the roughly 700-subject first cohort. Library construction relied on the immunoSEQ multiplex PCR assay. On the study's bioinformatics: A statistical classification framework was developed to diagnose cytomegalovirus status using the catalog of TCR beta chain sequences. TCRdb took this table from immuneACCESS and kept in-frame rearrangements with V and J called. Such tables lack part of the clones; where checked against another copy, unresolved V genes explain under half of the gap, and the rest is unexplained. V, J and clone size are taken as reported in that table, and D and trimming were inferred from the DNA itself. In all, the sample holds around 300,000 clones, and around 85% of those were seen once. The ten largest clones represent more than 0.8% of the sample. CDR1 and CDR2 were assigned from the germline V gene as MDHEN and SYDVKM. Trimming accounts for 8 bases at V and 0 bases at J, while the number of junction bases matched to no gene is 5. The CDR3 goes from the cysteine to the phenylalanine over 14 residues. Only the CDR3 portion is preserved as DNA: 42 bases, with reading frame beginning at the first base.

As for this clone: What antigen it recognizes has not been identified. No base qualities exist here, and no much larger clone lies one base off it.

The paper's findings and limits, for the study overall: While some public TCRs were present in many individuals, most TCR sequences turned up only very rarely across donors. A later analysis found that TCRs clustered in the first cohort also tended to co-occur in the roughly 120 validation repertoires, with more than 90% of cluster scores above 0. The authors suggested that the approach could potentially be extended to other disease states and immunological phenotypes. A later analysis had no HLA typing for the validation cohort, so co-occurrence there was scored across all 120 or so repertoires. Three of the identified cytomegalovirus-associated TCR beta chains were confirmed in vitro to be specific for cytomegalovirus antigens. The classifier was reported to diagnose cytomegalovirus status with high specificity and sensitivity in both the original and validation cohorts. A total of 150 or so TCR beta chains were listed by the study as associated with cytomegalovirus.

The rearranged segments are TRBV28 and TRBJ1-1, and 8 junction bases match TRBD1. The sequenced sample consisted of PBMCs. The clonotype originates from a woman under 30 in good health and CMV-seronegative. In nucleotides, the sequence is TGTGCCAGCCTCGTACAGGGGGTGAACACTGAAGCTTTCTTT. Translation gives CASLVQGVNTEAFF.